The 20 T cell receptor beta chains given below trace back to one sample, sequenced in a study of regulatory T cells in long-lasting Graves disease. Relying on iRepertoire HTBI primers and Arm-PCR of CDR3 regions, the team built TCR beta libraries. TCRdb re-called the multiplex PCR reads through MiXCR, storing one row per CDR3 protein. This table has about 470,000 distinct CDR3 sequences, around 21% appearing once. The time point denotes: persistent/refractory GD, antithyroid drugs over 5 years with positive TRAb. PBMC RNA was the source of the TCR library. This specimen was peripheral blood mononuclear cells (PBMCs), taken when the disease was refractory, from a patient treated with antithyroid drugs. The origin of the receptors is a female donor with Graves disease.

The chain is built from TRBV4-3 and TRBJ1-2; D ambiguous. This CDR3 contains 13 residues. V lost 4 bases, J lost 7 bases, and 13 bases lay in between. Germline V gene lookup returns CDR1 LGHNA and CDR2 YSLEER. As DNA, the CDR3 is TGCGCCAGCAGCCCCCAGAACTTTGGTGGCTACACCTTC. This translates into CASSPQNFGGYTF.

The rearrangement uses TRBV2 and TRBJ2-1; D unclear. The germline gives CDR1 SNHLY, CDR2 FYNNEI. The germline V and J ends were trimmed by 1 base and 12 bases, with 19 bases remaining between them. The CDR3 spans 15 residues. CDR3 DNA sequence: TGTGCCAGCAGTGAAGGACGGCAGGTCCGATTTGGGCAGTTCTTC. The encoded protein is CASSEGRQVRFGQFF.

V usage is TRBV7-9 and J usage is TRBJ1-3, with D hard to call. V lost 4 bases to trimming and J lost 7 bases, with 8 bases between them. Germline V gives CDR1 SEHNR, CDR2 FQNEAQ (reference sequence). This CDR3 spans 12 amino acids. The CDR3 DNA reads as TGTGCCAGCAGCTCCGGCCGGAACACCATATATTTT. This codes for CASSSGRNTIYF. Full variable domain (rest looked up from reference TRBV7-9 and TRBJ1-3): DTGVSQNPRHKITKRGQNVTFRCDPISEHNRLYWYRQTLGQGPEFLTYFQNEAQLEKSRLLSDRFSAERPKGSFSTLEIQRTEQGDSAMYLCASSSGRNTIYFGEGSWLTVV.

The chain has TRBV6-2 or TRBV6-3 and TRBJ1-3; a possible D gene is TRBD1 (5 bases). In germline, CDR1 is MNHEY, CDR2 SVGEGT. V was cut by 0 bases and J by 8 bases, with 17 bases left in between. There are 16 residues in the CDR3. DNA of the CDR3: TGTGCCAGCAGTTACTCTCGGTTTGGGGGGTTAGACACCATATATTTT. This sequence encodes CASSYSRFGGLDTIYF.

This clonotype was counted a few times. The CDR3 sequence is CASGFQAGQGPGEQFF. In nucleotides, the CDR3 is TGTGCTAGTGGTTTTCAGGCCGGACAGGGCCCGGGGGAGCAGTTCTTC. The chain couples TRBV12-5 to TRBJ2-1; 8 bases are a match to TRBD1. Germline V lookup: CDR1 LGHNT, CDR2 FRNRAP. V was pared by 3 bases and J by 10 bases, with 14 bases of the junction left unmatched. This CDR3 has 16 residues.

This clonotype appeared many times. The chain carries TRBV29-1 and TRBJ1-1; 7 bases fit TRBD1. Germline CDR1 reads SQVTM; CDR2 reads ANQGSEA. Trimming at V came to 4 bases and at J to 4 bases, leaving 9 bases not matched to a gene. The CDR3 runs 14 residues. The CDR3 here is CSVGGRQGGTEAFF. The CDR3 nucleotides are TGCAGCGTTGGGGGTAGACAGGGAGGCACTGAAGCTTTCTTT.

Only a few counts were recorded for this clonotype. The rearrangement uses TRBV20-1 and TRBJ1-1; D unclear. Trimming left V 7 bases short and J 3 bases short, with 9 bases between. Germline V gives CDR1 DFQATT, CDR2 SNEGSKA (reference sequence). The CDR3 runs 11 residues. As DNA, the CDR3 is TGCAGTGGGTTTGGCCACACTGAAGCTTTCTTT. Protein: CSGFGHTEAFF.

The chain carries TRBV29-1 and TRBJ1-2, with D tentatively TRBD1 (5 bases). Germline CDR1 SQVTM, CDR2 ANQGSEA. With 1 base removed from V and 4 bases from J, the gap between germline ends came to 19 bases. The CDR3 runs to 16 residues. CDR3: CSVEGITGAEGYGYTF. In DNA, the CDR3 is TGCAGCGTTGAAGGAATTACAGGAGCGGAAGGCTATGGCTACACCTTC. The full variable domain, its missing parts supplied by reference TRBV29-1 and TRBJ1-2, is SAVISQKPSRDICQRGTSLTIQCQVDSQVTMMFWYRQQPGQSLTLIATANQGSEATYESGFVIDKFPISRPNLTFSTLTVSNMSPEDSSIYLCSVEGITGAEGYGYTFGSGTRLTVV.

This clonotype has at least ten counts. V gene TRBV28 combines with J gene TRBJ2-4, with a possible D match to TRBD2 (5 bases). The CDR3 length is 12 residues. V gave up 8 bases and J gave up 10 bases, with 15 bases separating them. From germline, CDR1 is MDHEN and CDR2 SYDVKM. As DNA, the CDR3 is TGTGCCAGCGGTCCGATCGGGGTAATTCAGTACTTC. Encoded protein: CASGPIGVIQYF.

At least ten counts were recorded for this clonotype. The genes are TRBV28 and TRBJ1-5; 10 nucleotides match TRBD1. The CDR3 contains 18 residues. From germline, CDR1 is MDHEN and CDR2 SYDVKM. The V gene end was trimmed by 5 bases and the J gene end by 0 bases; junction bases not matched to a gene: 10. In nucleotides, the CDR3 is TGTGCCAGCAGTGCCTGGGACAGGGGATTTTATAGCAATCAGCCCCAGCATTTT. It yields the protein CASSAWDRGFYSNQPQHF.

The chain uses TRBV20-1 and TRBJ1-5; possible D gene TRBD1, 5 bases. This CDR3 is 13 amino acids long. Germline CDR1 and CDR2: DFQATT and SNEGSKA (reference sequence). Deletions cut 5 bases from V and 2 bases from J, with 10 bases between. CDR3 in amino acids: CSAGTRGNQPQHF. As DNA, the CDR3 is TGCAGTGCTGGGACTAGGGGCAATCAGCCCCAGCATTTT.

This clonotype was observed at least ten times. J is TRBJ2-7 and V is TRBV28, with 10 bases fitting TRBD2. The CDR3 totals 15 residues. In germline, CDR1 is MDHEN, CDR2 SYDVKM. The J segment lost 0 bases and the V segment lost 9 bases, leaving 8 bases of the junction unmatched. The CDR3, as DNA: TGTGCCAGTCAAAGGGCTAGCGGGAGCTCCTACGAGCAGTACTTC. Protein product: CASQRASGSSYEQYF.

There are a few counts of this clonotype. The chain uses TRBV7-9 and TRBJ1-6, with TRBD1 identical over 8 bases. V shed 0 bases and J 10 bases; nucleotides not matched to a gene: 5. This CDR3 spans 15 amino acids. Germline CDR1 is SEHNR and CDR2 is FQNEAQ (reference sequence). CDR3 amino acids: CASSLARTGRSPLHF. Written as DNA, the CDR3 is TGTGCCAGCAGCTTAGCCCGGACAGGGCGGTCACCCCTCCACTTT.

J is TRBJ2-7 and V is TRBV6-5; 10 nucleotides align to TRBD2. The CDR3 runs to 15 residues. Germline assignment: CDR1 MNHEY and CDR2 SVGAGI. V gave up 0 bases and J gave up 3 bases; unmatched junction bases: 2. CDR3 sequence reads: CASSYSSSGSYEQYF. In DNA form, the CDR3 reads TGTGCCAGCAGTTACTCGTCTAGCGGGAGCTACGAGCAGTACTTC.

This clonotype was observed at least ten times. This rearrangement joins TRBV20-1 to TRBJ2-7, with D possibly being TRBD1 (6 bases). The CDR3 is made up of 15 amino acids. Germline V gene lookup returns CDR1 DFQATT and CDR2 SNEGSKA (reference sequence). V lost 1 base and J lost 2, with 15 bases in between. The CDR3 sequence: CSARVFLQGTYEQYF. DNA of the CDR3: TGCAGTGCTAGAGTCTTCCTACAGGGAACCTACGAGCAGTACTTC.

This clonotype was counted at least ten times. The J gene is TRBJ2-5, the V gene TRBV27, with 8 bases matching TRBD2. Germline loops: CDR1 MNHEY, CDR2 SMNVEV (reference sequence). The CDR3 is 14 amino acids. After removal of 4 bases from V and 5 bases from J, the junction contained 6 bases not matched to a gene. The CDR3 DNA is TGTGCCAGCAGTTGGAGCGGGAGAAGCGAGACCCAGTACTTC. Its translation: CASSWSGRSETQYF.

This clonotype was seen only a few times. The CDR3 spells CASSLDVAGGYEQYF. The CDR3 nucleotides read TGCGCCAGCAGCTTGGATGTAGCGGGTGGTTACGAGCAGTACTTC. The chain uses TRBV5-1 and TRBJ2-7, with 7 bases aligning to TRBD2. This CDR3 contains 15 residues. V gave up 0 bases and J gave up 4 bases; unmatched junction bases: 7. Per the germline V gene, CDR1 is SGHRS and CDR2 is YFSETQ.

This clonotype has a single count. Since a much larger clone is just one base distant, this may be a read error. CDR3 region: CASSYSMDGEQYF. The CDR3 nucleotides read TGTGCCAGCAGTTACTCTATGGACGGCGAGCAGTACTTC. The chain carries TRBV6-2 or TRBV6-3 and TRBJ2-7; no clear D. CDR3 length: 13 amino acids. The V and J ends lost 0 bases and 6 bases respectively, with 9 bases between them. Germline loops: CDR1 MNHEY, CDR2 SVGEGT.

In its sample, this clonotype was seen a few times. The V call is TRBV20-1, the J call TRBJ1-2; 11 nucleotides agree with TRBD1. The trim removed 6 bases at V and 6 bases at J, leaving 9 bases unmatched. Germline CDR1 reads DFQATT; CDR2 reads SNEGSKA (reference sequence). The CDR3 contains 14 residues. CDR3 sequence: CSAQDRGLVDGYTF. The CDR3 DNA follows: TGCAGTGCCCAGGACAGGGGGCTGGTGGATGGCTACACCTTC.

This clonotype has at least ten counts. The rearrangement links TRBV10-3 to TRBJ2-5; a possible D gene is TRBD1 (6 bases). The CDR3 is made up of 13 amino acids. V dropped 6 bases and J dropped 4 bases, with 12 bases sitting between them. Germline V gene lookup returns CDR1 ENHRY and CDR2 SYGVKD. This CDR3 reads CAIRQGPRETQYF. CDR3 bases: TGTGCCATCAGACAGGGACCCAGAGAGACCCAGTACTTC.